This is a list of T cell receptor beta chains from one sample in a study of blood T cell repertoires in COVID-19. Assay: immunoSEQ multiplex PCR; the TCRdb copy retains only in-frame clones and omits some. This sample has under 95,000 clones, with 79% found just once. Specimen: peripheral blood. These receptors were collected from a man in his fifties or sixties with active or convalescent COVID-19. CDR3s include the opening cysteine and the closing phenylalanine or tryptophan. A D gene is named only where the DNA matches it firmly. The size entry is marked missing in some rows and otherwise reads once, few, many or a size class.

TRBJ1-3 | . | . | TRBV18 | TGTGCCAGCTCACCAGAGGTGCTATCTGGAAACACCATATATTTT | CASSPEVLSGNTIYF
TRBJ2-2 | . | . | TRBV5-1 | TGCGCCAGCAGGACAGGTGGATCGAACACCGGGGAGCTGTTTTTT | CASRTGGSNTGELFF
TRBJ2-1 | TRBD2 | few | TRBV7-7 | TGTGCCAGCAGCGCGGGACTAGTCAATGAGCAGTTCTTC | CASSAGLVNEQFF
TRBJ1-3 | . | once | TRBV10-3 | TGTGCCATCACCCCGAATCTCGAGTCTGGAAACACCATATATTTT | CAITPNLESGNTIYF
TRBJ1-2 | . | . | TRBV2 | TGTGCCAGCAGTGTTTCGACAAGTGACTATGGCTACACCTTC | CASSVSTSDYGYTF
TRBJ2-7 | TRBD1 | few | TRBV5-1 | TGCGCCAGCAGCCTCGGGACAGGGGGCTCCAAGGAGTACTTC | CASSLGTGGSKEYF
TRBJ2-2 | TRBD2 | once | TRBV6-2/TRBV6-3 | TGTGCCAGCAGTAAAGGACTAGCGGGAATCACCGGGGAGCTGTTTTTT | CASSKGLAGITGELFF
TRBJ1-1 | . | . | TRBV28 | TGTGCCAGCAGTCCCCCCGGGGTTACTGAAGCTTTCTTT | CASSPPGVTEAFF
TRBJ1-3 | . | . | TRBV10-2 | TGCGCCAGCAGTGTGCAGGGGACGGCTGGAAACACCATATATTTT | CASSVQGTAGNTIYF
TRBJ2-7 | . | . | TRBV7-9 | TGTGCCAGCAGCTCAACGGACAGTGCCTACGAGCAGTACTTC | CASSSTDSAYEQYF